Listed below are T cell receptor beta chains from one sample, sequenced in a study of type 1 regulatory T cells. Which antigens these TCRs recognize remains unknown. TCRdb redid the calling of the reads with MiXCR, one entry per CDR3 protein. The data contain 60,000 to 70,000 distinct CDR3 sequences, 55% to 80% of them singletons. Sequenced material: cultured T cells, either the whole culture or a sorted T cell fraction (not recorded which). These receptors originate from a human donor in good health. The CDR3 runs from the conserved cysteine through the conserved F or W. The order of the fields is J gene, V gene, CDR3 protein.

J: TRBJ2-1; V: TRBV29-1; CDR3: CSVSDPGLASREQFF
J: TRBJ2-5; V: TRBV18; CDR3: CTSSSAGTGIKETQYF
J: TRBJ2-1; V: TRBV20-1; CDR3: CSAVRTSGNEQFF
J: TRBJ2-7; V: TRBV20-1; CDR3: CSARLAGGSEQYF
J: TRBJ1-2; V: TRBV2; CDR3: CASSRDRGPGYTF
J: TRBJ2-7; V: TRBV9; CDR3: CASSPTVGTGNEQYF
J: TRBJ2-7; V: TRBV28; CDR3: CASTKRPQGGEQYF
J: TRBJ2-5; V: TRBV7-2; CDR3: CASSLRGTSGRETQYF
J: TRBJ2-1; V: TRBV13; CDR3: CASSQVASGYNEQFF
J: TRBJ2-1; V: TRBV10-1; CDR3: CASSESGVKGNEQFF
J: TRBJ2-1; V: TRBV20-1; CDR3: CSYQGSRNNEQFF
J: TRBJ2-3; V: TRBV4-1; CDR3: CASSQELQGTADTQYF
J: TRBJ2-7; V: TRBV5-1; CDR3: CASSLLSGSKYEQYF
J: TRBJ1-5; V: TRBV3-1; CDR3: CASSRPGAWNQPQHF
J: TRBJ1-5; V: TRBV12-3/TRBV12-4; CDR3: CASSLRQTQPQHF
J: TRBJ2-7; V: TRBV28; CDR3: CASSLGSFYEQYF
J: TRBJ1-3; V: TRBV20-1; CDR3: CSASWTLSGNTIYF
J: TRBJ2-3; V: TRBV6-1; CDR3: CASSERLERDTQYF
J: TRBJ2-6; V: TRBV28; CDR3: CASRDGQGLGANVLTF
J: TRBJ2-1; V: TRBV5-1; CDR3: CASSQQGTGVNNEQFF
J: TRBJ1-4; V: TRBV7-9; CDR3: CASRKDQANEKLFF
J: TRBJ2-3; V: TRBV30; CDR3: CAWKAGGDTQYF
J: TRBJ2-3; V: TRBV7-7; CDR3: CASSVMFTDTQYF
J: TRBJ2-3; V: TRBV15; CDR3: CATSSDRGSGTDTQYF
J: TRBJ2-7; V: TRBV12-3/TRBV12-4; CDR3: CASSLLGLLYEQYF
J: TRBJ2-5; V: TRBV12-3/TRBV12-4; CDR3: CASRQLGTQYF
J: TRBJ2-7; V: TRBV7-8; CDR3: CASSLSLAGGHEQYF
J: TRBJ2-7; V: TRBV4-2; CDR3: CASSPLAGGPGEQYF
J: TRBJ1-2; V: TRBV20-1; CDR3: CSARVAGTNYGYTF
J: TRBJ2-5; V: TRBV5-1; CDR3: CASSLGTGYREQETQYF
J: TRBJ1-6; V: TRBV7-2; CDR3: CASSPVGAVNNSPLHF
J: TRBJ2-7; V: TRBV20-1; CDR3: CSARDRWGNSYEQYF
J: TRBJ1-2; V: TRBV18; CDR3: CASSPRESDGYTF
J: TRBJ2-7; V: TRBV12-3/TRBV12-4; CDR3: CASSSALVYEQYF
J: TRBJ2-3; V: TRBV11-2; CDR3: CASSENIDLTDTQYF
J: TRBJ2-7; V: TRBV18; CDR3: CASSPQQTYEQYF
J: TRBJ1-5; V: TRBV18; CDR3: CASTWDRQDQPQHF
J: TRBJ2-1; V: TRBV4-1; CDR3: CASSPPRSYNEQFF
J: TRBJ2-1; V: TRBV4-3; CDR3: CASSQGLRNNEQFF
J: TRBJ1-1; V: TRBV20-1; CDR3: CSASPGGTYEAFF
J: TRBJ2-1; V: TRBV19; CDR3: CASSLDYNNEQFF
J: TRBJ1-2; V: TRBV4-3; CDR3: CASSQEAHSGSGYTF
J: TRBJ2-5; V: TRBV4-1; CDR3: CASSLVGGDLQETQYF
J: TRBJ2-7; V: TRBV29-1; CDR3: CSVVRVLSYEQYF
J: TRBJ2-1; V: TRBV5-1; CDR3: CASTGLAGVPSYNEQFF
J: TRBJ2-2; V: TRBV4-2; CDR3: CASSTRTSGDTGELFF
J: TRBJ2-1; V: TRBV29-1; CDR3: CSVEETEHNEQFF
J: TRBJ1-4; V: TRBV4-1; CDR3: CASSQWVGEKLFF
J: TRBJ2-1; V: TRBV20-1; CDR3: CSARADSQYNNEQFF
J: TRBJ1-2; V: TRBV6-1; CDR3: CASSEGGYGYTF
J: TRBJ2-7; V: TRBV9; CDR3: CASSVEVFSYEQYF
J: TRBJ1-1; V: TRBV4-1; CDR3: CASSHRNRGPMNTEAFF
J: TRBJ2-1; V: TRBV7-8; CDR3: CASSLVGSEQFF
J: TRBJ1-2; V: TRBV5-1; CDR3: CASSFEGLDGYTF
J: TRBJ2-1; V: TRBV4-3; CDR3: CASSQGVLGVGDNEQFF
J: TRBJ1-1; V: TRBV7-9; CDR3: CASKQEGNTEAFF